These 23 T cell receptor beta chains came from one sample sequenced in a study of blood T cell repertoires in COVID-19 (TCRdb year 2020). The library was made by the immunoSEQ multiplex PCR assay. Entries here come from immuneACCESS through TCRdb and include only in-frame sequences with V and J called. Some clones fail to appear in such tables; in the studies checked, an unresolved V gene covers under half of the shortfall, and the cause of the remainder is unknown. The sample table lists some 97,000 clones, around nine tenths of them with a count of one. Jointly, the top ten make up roughly 4.6% of the sample. Sequencing was carried out using peripheral blood. The receptors derive from a human donor in a cohort sampled during active COVID-19.

A single count supports this clone. The V and J genes are TRBV19 and TRBJ2-3; TRBD2 matches at 11 bases. J gave up 6 bases and V 4 bases, and 12 bases lay outside the gene matches. Germline CDR1 reads LNHDA; CDR2 reads SQIVND (reference sequence). The CDR3 has 17 amino acids. CDR3: CASSSRWTSGPVDTQYF. CDR3 DNA: TGTGCCAGTAGTAGCCGGTGGACTAGCGGGCCTGTCGATACGCAGTATTTT.

The rearrangement links TRBV30 to TRBJ1-2; 7 nucleotides agree with TRBD1. This CDR3 contains 13 residues. Germline V gene lookup returns CDR1 GTSNPN and CDR2 SVGIG (reference sequence). Trimming removed 4 bases from V and 5 bases from J; junction bases left unmatched: 7. The CDR3 DNA is TGTGCCTGGAAAATCACAGGGGCATATGGCTACACCTTC. Translated, it gives CAWKITGAYGYTF.

The rearrangement links TRBV27 to TRBJ2-2, with a weak D call TRBD1 (5 bases). This CDR3 is 13 amino acids long. Trimming took 6 bases from V and 7 from J, leaving 12 bases between them. CDR1 is MNHEY and CDR2 is SMNVEV in the germline V gene (reference sequence). CDR3 region: CASRRVTVGELFF. CDR3 sequence (DNA): TGTGCCAGCAGGCGAGTGACAGTCGGGGAGCTGTTTTTT.

The chain has TRBV6-2 or TRBV6-3 and TRBJ2-7; possibly TRBD2 for D (6 bases). Between the trimmed V and J ends, which lost 2 bases and 6 bases, there was a span of 20 bases. Germline CDR1 and CDR2: MNHEY and SVGEGT. The CDR3 runs to 16 residues. The CDR3 nucleotides are TGTGCCAGCAGTTACCCCGGGGACTTAAGTCGGCGCGAGCAGTACTTC. Protein: CASSYPGDLSRREQYF.

This chain links TRBV6-5 with TRBJ1-2, with 8 nucleotides matching TRBD1. V gave up 8 bases and J gave up 2 bases; unmatched junction bases: 7. CDR1 MNHEY and CDR2 SVGAGI come from the germline V gene. The CDR3 has 14 amino acids. The CDR3 protein is CASRTGRQNYGYTF. DNA of the CDR3: TGTGCCAGCCGGACAGGGAGACAAAACTATGGCTACACCTTC.

The CDR3, as DNA: TGTGCCATCAGCCTAGGTAACGAGCAGTACTTC. This translates into CAISLGNEQYF. J is TRBJ2-7 and V is TRBV10-3, with no clear D. Trimming cost V 6 bases and J 5 bases, with 8 bases left between them. CDR3 length: 11 residues. Germline lookup yields CDR1 ENHRY and CDR2 SYGVKD.

V is TRBV27 and J is TRBJ2-1; TRBD2 is a possible D gene (6 bases). Trimming removed 6 bases from V and 8 bases from J, with 20 bases in between. The CDR3 is 15 amino acids. Germline-derived CDR1 and CDR2 are MNHEY and SMNVEV (reference sequence). CDR3 region: CASSFSAGPDHEQFF. CDR3 coding DNA: TGTGCCAGCAGCTTCTCCGCGGGACCCGATCATGAGCAGTTCTTC.

This clone was seen once. V usage is TRBV15 and J usage is TRBJ2-5; perhaps TRBD2 as D (5 bases). V dropped 5 bases and J dropped 10 bases, with 14 bases sitting between them. This CDR3 spans 12 amino acids. Looked up from germline, CDR1 is LNHNV and CDR2 is YYDKDF (reference sequence). The CDR3 DNA reads as TGTGCCACCAGCCACCCGAGGGCACACCAGTACTTC. Protein sequence: CATSHPRAHQYF.

This chain joins TRBV15 and TRBJ2-7; 9 bases align to TRBD2. This CDR3 comprises 17 residues. The ends lost 3 bases at V and 4 bases at J; junction bases unmatched: 13. Germline-derived CDR1 and CDR2 are LNHNV and YYDKDF (reference sequence). The CDR3, as DNA: TGTGCCACCAGCAGCCTAGCGGGGCCCCGTTTCCTATACGAGCAGTACTTC. Translation: CATSSLAGPRFLYEQYF.

This chain links TRBV5-6 with TRBJ2-3; 10 bases are shared with TRBD2. There are 15 residues in the CDR3. V was pared by 7 bases and J by 4 bases, with 9 bases of the junction left unmatched. The germline gives CDR1 SGHDT, CDR2 YYEEEE. This CDR3 is CASGLAGEVADTQYF. CDR3 DNA sequence: TGTGCCAGCGGCCTAGCGGGAGAGGTGGCAGATACGCAGTATTTT.

The V call is TRBV3-1 (or the pseudogene TRBV3-2), the J call TRBJ2-3, with 11 bases that match TRBD2. CDR3 length: 14 amino acids. Germline values: CDR1 LGHDT, CDR2 YNNKEL (reference sequence). The V segment lost 2 bases and the J segment 5 bases; nucleotides outside the gene matches: 0. The CDR3: CASSQTSGRDTQYF. The DNA of the CDR3 is TGTGCCAGCAGCCAAACTAGCGGGAGAGATACGCAGTATTTT.

The chain links TRBV9 to TRBJ1-2; a weak D match, TRBD1 (5 bases). Per germline, CDR1 SGDLS and CDR2 YYNGEE. The CDR3 sequence is 14 residues long. Trimming removed 4 bases at V and 0 bases at J, with 10 bases between. CDR3 DNA sequence: TGTGCCAGCAGCACGGGGGGGGCTAACTATGGCTACACCTTC. It yields the protein CASSTGGANYGYTF.

This chain's CDR3 is CASRGRAGETQYF. The CDR3 region has the DNA TGTGCCAGCAGGGGGCGGGCGGGGGAGACCCAGTACTTC. The chain links TRBV12-3 or TRBV12-4 to TRBJ2-5; possibly TRBD2 for D (6 bases). The V and J ends lost 6 bases and 5 bases respectively, with 13 bases between them. This CDR3 contains 13 residues.

V and J are TRBV28 and TRBJ1-1; unclear D gene. The CDR3 length is 12 residues. Trimming removed 11 bases from V and 3 bases from J, with 13 bases in between. Germline CDR1 and CDR2: MDHEN and SYDVKM. The CDR3 is CAARSSDTEAFF. In nucleotides, the CDR3 is TGTGCCGCCCGGTCATCGGACACTGAAGCTTTCTTT.

J is TRBJ2-1 and V is TRBV3-1 (or the pseudogene TRBV3-2); the D gene is possibly TRBD2 (6 bases). V lost 3 bases to trimming and J lost 6 bases, with 18 bases between them. Germline V gene lookup returns CDR1 LGHDT and CDR2 YNNKEL (reference sequence). The CDR3 contains 16 residues. The CDR3 DNA reads as TGTGCCAGCAGCCAGGGGTGGGGGGAAGTGGGCAATGAGCAGTTCTTC. It codes for CASSQGWGEVGNEQFF.

The chain is built from TRBV6-4 and TRBJ1-2; 8 positions agree with TRBD1. CDR1 and CDR2 from the germline V gene are MRHNA and SNTAGT. The CDR3 is 15 residues long. After removal of 6 bases from V and 2 bases from J, the junction contained 8 bases not matched to a gene. CDR3 bases: TGTGCCAGCAGCCTTGGGACAGGAGACAACTATGGCTACACCTTC. Amino acid sequence: CASSLGTGDNYGYTF.

This chain links TRBV5-1 with TRBJ1-2; 11 nucleotides match TRBD1. V dropped 1 base and J dropped 8; count of bases not matched to a gene: 7. This CDR3 spans 15 amino acids. Germline-derived CDR1 and CDR2 are SGHRS and YFSETQ. For the CDR3, the DNA is TGCGCCAGCAGCTTGCTGGACAGGGGGCCCGACGGCTACACCTTC. Residues: CASSLLDRGPDGYTF.

The CDR3 loop is CASSLVTGGDSPLHF. The DNA of the CDR3 is TGTGCCAGCAGCTTAGTAACCGGGGGGGACTCACCCCTCCACTTT. The rearrangement links TRBV7-6 to TRBJ1-6, with TRBD1 as a possible D gene (5 bases). This CDR3 is 15 amino acids long. V gave up 1 base and J gave up 10 bases, with 14 bases separating them. Germline CDR1 reads SGHVS; CDR2 reads FNYEAQ.

The genes are TRBV18 and TRBJ1-6, with 8 bases fitting TRBD1. After removal of 3 bases from V and 8 bases from J, the junction contained 12 bases not matched to a gene. The germline V gene encodes CDR1 KGHSH and CDR2 LQKENI. This CDR3 region has 17 residues. CDR3 nucleotides: TGTGCCAGCTCACCGAACCACATAGGACAGGGTTATTCACCCCTCCACTTT. It encodes CASSPNHIGQGYSPLHF.

In regard to this clone: Other DNA variants within this sample encode the same CDR3. This chain links TRBV18 with TRBJ2-3; D unclear. CDR1 is KGHSH, CDR2 LQKENI, per germline. V lost 3 bases to trimming and J lost 5 bases, with 6 bases between them. CDR3 length: 12 amino acids. CDR3 nucleotides: TGTGCCAGCTCACCTCTACTAGATACGCAGTATTTT. Translating it yields CASSPLLDTQYF.

This clone was observed once. This chain connects TRBV21-1 to TRBJ1-4. TRBV21-1 is listed as a pseudogene. CDR3 length: 14 amino acids. CDR3 nucleotides: TGTGCCAGCAGCACCCTTGGGGGGAGGCGAAAACTGTTTTTT. This sequence encodes CASSTLGGRRKLFF.

This sequence joins TRBV13 and TRBJ2-1; 8 positions agree with TRBD1. The length of the CDR3 is 15 residues. Germline loops: CDR1 PRHDT, CDR2 FYEKMQ (reference sequence). With V trimmed by 3 bases and J by 8 bases, 9 bases remained unmatched. The CDR3 loop reads CASSFTGQVTYEQFF. The CDR3 DNA reads TGTGCCAGCAGCTTTACGGGACAGGTTACCTATGAGCAGTTCTTC.

The V gene is TRBV15, the J gene TRBJ1-2; D is uncertain. CDR1 and CDR2 (germline): LNHNV, YYDKDF (reference sequence). The CDR3 spans 15 residues. V was pared by 5 bases and J by 6 bases, with 19 bases between. The CDR3 spells CATSPDEDLSNGYTF. CDR3 coding DNA: TGTGCCACCAGCCCCGATGAGGACTTAAGCAATGGCTACACCTTC.